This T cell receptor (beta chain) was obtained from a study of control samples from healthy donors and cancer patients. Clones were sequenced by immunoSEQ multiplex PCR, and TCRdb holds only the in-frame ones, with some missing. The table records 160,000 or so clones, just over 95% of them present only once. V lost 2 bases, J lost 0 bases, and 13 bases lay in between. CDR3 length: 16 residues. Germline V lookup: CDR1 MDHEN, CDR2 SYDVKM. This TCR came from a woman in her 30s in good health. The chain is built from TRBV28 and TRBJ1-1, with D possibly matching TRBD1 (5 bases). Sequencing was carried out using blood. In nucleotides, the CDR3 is TGTGCCAGCAGTTTACCTCGGACATTCATGAACACTGAAGCTTTCTTT. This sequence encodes CASSLPRTFMNTEAFF.